Following are 29 T cell receptor beta chains from one sample sequenced in a study of prognosis after radiotherapy for stage I lung cancer. Starting from genomic DNA, TCR beta CDR3 was amplified through two-round multiplex PCR. First-round PCR amplification was performed with primers specific to each TRBV and TRBJ gene. Via MiXCR, TCRdb re-called the multiplex PCR reads, giving one row per CDR3 protein. This table holds 20,000 to 25,000 distinct CDR3 sequences, approximately 40% found once. The input for sequencing was PBMCs, taken before or after stereotactic body radiation therapy (not recorded which). The source is a donor of 50 years or more with non-small cell lung cancer.

This clonotype was counted ten times or more. The chain uses TRBV6-1 and TRBJ2-1; 10 positions match TRBD2. From germline, CDR1 is MNHNS and CDR2 SASEGT. V lost 5 bases and J lost 9; bases outside the gene matches: 16. This CDR3 spans 17 amino acids. CDR3 sequence (DNA): TGTGCCAGCAGTACCCGAAGGAGCGGGAGGGCCCTCGGTGAGCAGTTCTTC. Translation: CASSTRRSGRALGEQFF.

This clonotype came up many times. V usage is TRBV4-2 and J usage is TRBJ2-1; D possibly corresponds to TRBD2 (5 bases). V was clipped by 0 bases and J by 8 bases, with 11 bases between them. Germline loops: CDR1 LGHNA, CDR2 YNFKEQ. CDR3 size: 14 residues. CDR3 nucleotide sequence: TGTGCCAGCAGCCAAGAACCGGGAAGGGATGAGCAGTTCTTC. Translation gives CASSQEPGRDEQFF.

In the case of this clonotype: Only one base separates this from a far larger clonotype, so it likely reflects a read error. Because the CDR3 is missing its conserved closing phenylalanine or tryptophan, this is likely a read error. This chain connects TRBV6-2 or TRBV6-3 to TRBJ2-3; no reliable D call. The CDR3 consists of 11 residues. Trimming stripped 6 bases from V and 9 bases from J, with 10 bases between. CDR1 MNHEY and CDR2 SVGEGT come from the germline V gene. CDR3 residues: CASSLGGTQYL. DNA of the CDR3: TGTGCCAGCAGCCTTGGTGGAACGCAGTATCTT.

The genes are TRBV6-1 and TRBJ1-2, with 9 nucleotides matching TRBD1. The CDR3 has 15 amino acids. The germline gives CDR1 MNHNS, CDR2 SASEGT. The V gene end was trimmed by 4 bases and the J gene end by 8 bases; junction bases not matched to a gene: 11. DNA of the CDR3: TGTGCCAGCAGTGCCTCCGGGACAGGGAGCCGGGGCTACACCTTC. The encoded protein is CASSASGTGSRGYTF.

This clonotype has ten or more counts. The gene calls are TRBV2 and TRBJ1-6; no reliable D call. The CDR3 has 15 amino acids. The V end was cut by 6 bases, the J end by 0 bases, with 9 bases between. Germline CDR1 reads SNHLY; CDR2 reads FYNNEI. CDR3 DNA sequence: TGTGCCAGCAGGGAACAGAGCTCCTATAATTCACCCCTCCACTTT. Protein product: CASREQSSYNSPLHF.

In its sample, this clonotype was seen many times. This chain connects TRBV20-1 to TRBJ2-7, with 7 bases aligning to TRBD1. V trimming: 2 bases; J trimming: 6 bases; junction bases outside the gene matches: 7. Per germline, CDR1 DFQATT and CDR2 SNEGSKA (reference sequence). The CDR3 is made up of 13 amino acids. The CDR3 region has the DNA TGCAGTGCTAGAAAACAGGGGCCGGGCGAGCAGTACTTC. Amino acids: CSARKQGPGEQYF.

This chain joins TRBV6-1 and TRBJ2-3; 11 nucleotides align to TRBD2. The V segment lost 3 bases and the J segment 0 bases; nucleotides outside the gene matches: 8. This CDR3 has 18 amino acids. Per germline, CDR1 MNHNS and CDR2 SASEGT. The CDR3: CASSDGTSGTYSTDTQYF. The CDR3, as DNA: TGTGCCAGCAGTGACGGGACTAGCGGAACATATAGCACAGATACGCAGTATTTT.

By its share, this clonotype is medium-sized. The CDR3 DNA sequence: TGCGCCAGCAGCATCCCGACAGGGGAGCGAGGCTACACCTTC. As protein: CASSIPTGERGYTF. The V and J genes are TRBV5-1 and TRBJ1-2; 8 nucleotides line up with TRBD1. The CDR3 runs to 14 residues. Germline CDR1 reads SGHRS; CDR2 reads YFSETQ. V dropped 4 bases and J dropped 8; count of bases not matched to a gene: 10. The full variable domain, with the rest looked up from reference TRBV5-1 and TRBJ1-2, is KAGVTQTPRYLIKTRGQQVTLSCSPISGHRSVSWYQQTPGQGLQFLFEYFSETQRNKGNFPGRFSGRQFSNSRSEMNVSTLELGDSALYLCASSIPTGERGYTFGSGTRLTVV.

A few counts support this clonotype. The rearrangement links TRBV28 to TRBJ1-2; 8 bases fit TRBD1. V trimming: 6 bases; J trimming: 5 bases; junction bases outside the gene matches: 11. CDR1 and CDR2 from the germline V gene are MDHEN and SYDVKM. The CDR3 sequence is 15 residues long. CDR3 bases: TGTGCCAGCAGCCGAGGACAGGGTGCTCGTTATGGCTACACCTTC. Translating it yields CASSRGQGARYGYTF.

This clonotype was seen repeatedly, ten times or more. The chain carries TRBV18 and TRBJ2-1; 10 nucleotides match TRBD2. Germline V gene sequence: CDR1 KGHSH, CDR2 LQKENI. V was clipped by 5 bases and J by 3 bases; unmatched bases: 10. CDR3 length: 17 amino acids. The CDR3 loop is CASSAKIGTSDYNEQFF. Written as DNA, the CDR3 is TGTGCCAGCTCAGCTAAGATCGGGACTAGCGACTACAATGAGCAGTTCTTC.

A note on this clonotype: The junction shows a germline mismatch at one end, possibly a read error. The chain combines TRBV6-1 with TRBJ1-2; possibly TRBD1 for D (5 bases). The CDR3 has 11 amino acids. The germline gives CDR1 MNHNS, CDR2 SASEGT. The CDR3 coding sequence is TGTGCCAGAAGCACGGGGGATGGCTACAACTTC. The encoded protein is CARSTGDGYNF.

This clonotype was seen at least ten times. The chain uses TRBV6-1 and TRBJ2-3; TRBD2 agrees at 9 bases. From germline, CDR1 is MNHNS and CDR2 SASEGT. The CDR3 runs 16 residues. Trimming took 5 bases from V and 4 from J; bases not matched to a gene: 10. The CDR3 here is CASSTLSGRGADTQYF. CDR3 coding DNA: TGTGCCAGCAGTACACTTAGCGGGAGAGGGGCAGATACGCAGTATTTT.

Comment on this clonotype: A read error is the likely source, as a far larger clone sits one nucleotide away. This chain joins TRBV6-2 or TRBV6-3 and TRBJ1-1; D unclear. The CDR3 spans 14 residues. The ends were cut back, 6 bases at V and 3 bases at J, with 14 bases in the middle. Germline V gene data show CDR1 as MNHEY and CDR2 as SVGEGT. CDR3 nucleotides: TGTGCCAGCAGAGCCAGTATCATGGACACTGAAGCTTTCTTT. Translated, it gives CASRASIMDTEAFF.

In its sample, this clonotype was seen many times. V gene TRBV18 combines with J gene TRBJ2-2, with a tentative D call TRBD2 (6 bases). The V and J ends lost 4 bases and 5 bases respectively, with 17 bases between them. CDR1 KGHSH and CDR2 LQKENI come from the germline V gene. The CDR3 loop spans 16 amino acids. The CDR3 region is CASSRREGGGTGELFF. The DNA for the CDR3 is TGTGCCAGCTCACGTCGCGAGGGAGGAGGAACCGGGGAGCTGTTTTTT.

The chain employs TRBV28 and TRBJ2-1, with 13 bases fitting TRBD2. The CDR3 loop spans 17 amino acids. V dropped 6 bases and J dropped 7; count of bases not matched to a gene: 12. In germline, CDR1 is MDHEN, CDR2 SYDVKM. The CDR3 region is CASRPIGGLAGLNEQFF. CDR3 bases: TGTGCCAGCAGACCAATAGGGGGACTAGCGGGGCTTAATGAGCAGTTCTTC.

This clonotype was seen many times. The J gene is TRBJ2-1, the V gene TRBV9; weak D call: TRBD2 (5 bases). CDR1 and CDR2 (germline): SGDLS, YYNGEE. V was shortened by 0 bases and J by 4 bases, with 11 bases between the two germline ends. This CDR3 contains 15 residues. The CDR3 sequence: CASSVGGSGYNEQFF. The CDR3 bases are TGTGCCAGCAGCGTAGGAGGGAGTGGGTACAATGAGCAGTTCTTC.

This clonotype was counted at least ten times. This chain joins TRBV12-3 or TRBV12-4 and TRBJ2-2; possible D gene TRBD1, 6 bases. V was clipped by 6 bases and J by 4 bases, with 15 bases between them. The CDR3 covers 15 residues. CDR3 bases: TGTGCCAGCAGCGGGACAAACTTGGCCACCGGGGAGCTGTTTTTT. As protein: CASSGTNLATGELFF.

Details on this clonotype: Relative to the germline gene, one junction end is altered; a read error may explain this. The V and J genes are TRBV6-1 and TRBJ2-7, with D hard to call. This CDR3 has 13 amino acids. CDR1 MNHNS and CDR2 SASEGT come from the germline V gene. CDR3 sequence (DNA): TGTGCCGGCACCCGCGGACCGTCCTACGAGCATTACTTC. Translating it yields CAGTRGPSYEHYF.

This clonotype occurred many times. V is TRBV2 and J is TRBJ2-6; TRBD1 is a possible D gene (6 bases). V lost 7 bases and J lost 0, with 16 bases in between. The germline V gene has CDR1 SNHLY and CDR2 FYNNEI. The CDR3 runs 17 residues. The CDR3 sequence is CASMTRDKDSGANVLTF. The DNA of the CDR3 is TGTGCCAGCATGACCCGGGACAAGGACTCTGGGGCCAACGTCCTGACTTTC.

CDR3 loop: CASSWGTGSTDTQYF. CDR3 nucleotides: TGTGCCAGCAGCTGGGGGACGGGGAGCACAGATACGCAGTATTTT. The V gene is TRBV5-6, the J gene TRBJ2-3; the D call may be TRBD1 or TRBD2 (5 bases each). Trimming left V 3 bases short and J 0 bases short, with 11 bases between. Germline lookup yields CDR1 SGHDT and CDR2 YYEEEE. The length of the CDR3 is 15 residues.

Turning to this clonotype: No conserved phenylalanine or tryptophan ends this CDR3, so it is likely a read error. The rearrangement links TRBV7-9 to TRBJ2-5; either TRBD1 or TRBD2 may fit D (5 bases each). Germline assignment: CDR1 SEHNR and CDR2 FQNEAQ (reference sequence). There are 17 residues in the CDR3. V lost 7 bases, J lost 5 bases, and 26 bases lay in between. The CDR3 DNA is TGTGCCAGCATCCCCTCGTATTGGGGACGAAGCGAGGAGACCCAGTACCTC. It codes for CASIPSYWGRSEETQYL.

As to this clonotype: This likely stems from a read error, as it lies one base from a far larger clone. The rearrangement links TRBV12-3 or TRBV12-4 to TRBJ2-7, with a weak D call TRBD2 (6 bases). The CDR3 length is 13 residues. CDR3 in amino acids: CASRRDQGYEQHF. The CDR3 DNA reads as TGTGCCAGCAGGCGGGATCAGGGCTACGAGCAGCACTTC.

This clonotype was detected ten times or more. The V and J genes are TRBV7-2 and TRBJ1-1; no definite D call. CDR3 size: 14 residues. Trimming stripped 3 bases from V and 2 bases from J, with 10 bases between. Germline-derived CDR1 and CDR2 are SGHTA and FQGNSA. The CDR3 coding sequence is TGTGCCAGCAGCTTTAACCCGGCAAACACTGAAGCTTTCTTT. It specifies CASSFNPANTEAFF.

As to this clonotype: A much larger clonotype is one base distant, so this may be a read error. V usage is TRBV5-5 and J usage is TRBJ1-1, with D uncertain. Germline CDR1 is SGHKS and CDR2 is YYEKEE (reference sequence). V lost 5 bases and J 1 base, leaving 12 bases between the germline ends. This CDR3 is 14 amino acids long. The CDR3 is CASRADFRNTEAFF. The CDR3 DNA is TGTGCCAGCAGAGCGGACTTTCGGAACACTGAAGCTTTCTTT.

In its sample, this clonotype was seen many times. Mismatch with germline at one junction end may stem from a read error. The V gene is TRBV7-7, the J gene TRBJ1-1; a weak D match, TRBD1 (5 bases). There are 15 residues in the CDR3. Per germline, CDR1 SSHAT and CDR2 FNYEAQ (reference sequence). The chain's CDR3 is CASSLGGTGNTEAFF. DNA for the CDR3: TGTGCTAGCAGCTTAGGCGGGACGGGTAACACTGAAGCTTTCTTT.

This rearrangement joins TRBV7-2 to TRBJ2-2, with TRBD2 as a possible D gene (7 bases). Trimming took off 2 bases at V and 6 bases at J, with 16 bases between the two ends. Germline V gene sequence: CDR1 SGHTA, CDR2 FQGNSA. The CDR3 consists of 16 residues. The CDR3 is CASSLYGGGRPGELFF. The CDR3 nucleotides read TGTGCCAGCAGCTTATATGGGGGGGGCCGGCCCGGGGAGCTGTTTTTT.

This clonotype appeared many times. The J gene is TRBJ1-1, the V gene TRBV5-1; a weak D match, TRBD1 (5 bases). Deletions cut 5 bases from V and 0 bases from J, with 8 bases between. The CDR3 sequence is 13 residues long. Per germline, CDR1 SGHRS and CDR2 YFSETQ. The CDR3 here is CASRLGVNTEAFF. CDR3 DNA: TGCGCCAGCAGACTAGGGGTGAACACTGAAGCTTTCTTT.

This clonotype was seen more than once but under ten times. The chain couples TRBV12-3 or TRBV12-4 to TRBJ2-3; D gene ambiguous. Trimming left V 3 bases short and J 3 bases short, with 4 bases between. This CDR3 contains 12 residues. The CDR3 DNA reads TGTGCCAGCAGTTTGGGGACAGATACGCAGTATTTT. It translates to CASSLGTDTQYF.

This chain joins TRBV27 and TRBJ2-7; no clear D. This CDR3 has 13 amino acids. Per the germline V gene, CDR1 is MNHEY and CDR2 is SMNVEV (reference sequence). V lost 7 bases and J 8 bases, leaving 18 bases between the germline ends. The CDR3 DNA reads TGTGCCAGCACGGGTGGCGGCACATACAAGCAGTACTTC. Amino acid sequence: CASTGGGTYKQYF.